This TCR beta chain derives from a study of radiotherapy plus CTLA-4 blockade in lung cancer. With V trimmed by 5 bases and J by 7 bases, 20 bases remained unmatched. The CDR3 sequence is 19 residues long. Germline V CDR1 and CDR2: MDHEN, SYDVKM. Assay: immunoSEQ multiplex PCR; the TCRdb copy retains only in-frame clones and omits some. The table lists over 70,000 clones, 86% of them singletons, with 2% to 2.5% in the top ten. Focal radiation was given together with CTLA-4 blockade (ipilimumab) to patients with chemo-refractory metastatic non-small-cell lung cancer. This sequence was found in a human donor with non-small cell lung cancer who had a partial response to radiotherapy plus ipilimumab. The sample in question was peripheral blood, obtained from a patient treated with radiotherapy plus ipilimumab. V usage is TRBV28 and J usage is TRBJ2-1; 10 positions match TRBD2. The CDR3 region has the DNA TGTGCCAGCAGTCGTTCTAGCGGGAGTACCGCCCGATACCGGAATGAGCAGTTCTTC. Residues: CASSRSSGSTARYRNEQFF.